This TCR beta chain came from a study of cytomegalovirus exposure and HLA in healthy donors. Study-wide points: Reports indicated that the classifier achieved high specificity and sensitivity in diagnosing cytomegalovirus status.

The donors belonged to the 120-subject validation cohort, separate from the 666-subject first cohort. V was clipped by 2 bases and J by 9 bases, with 20 bases between them. This CDR3 spans 16 amino acids. Germline values: CDR1 GTSNPN, CDR2 SVGIG (reference sequence). This clone occurred a few times. Its target is unknown. The repertoire was sequenced with immunoSEQ multiplex PCR; TCRdb's copy has only in-frame clones and lacks some. The data show some 120,000 clones, 89% seen once. The V call is TRBV30, the J call TRBJ1-6; weak D call: TRBD1 (6 bases). This TCR came from a woman between 18 and 30 years old in good health and CMV-seronegative. Sequences were obtained from PBMCs. The CDR3 region is CAWSPSHRVPSSPLHF. The CDR3 region has the DNA TGTGCCTGGAGTCCCTCTCACAGGGTACCATCTTCACCCCTCCACTTT.